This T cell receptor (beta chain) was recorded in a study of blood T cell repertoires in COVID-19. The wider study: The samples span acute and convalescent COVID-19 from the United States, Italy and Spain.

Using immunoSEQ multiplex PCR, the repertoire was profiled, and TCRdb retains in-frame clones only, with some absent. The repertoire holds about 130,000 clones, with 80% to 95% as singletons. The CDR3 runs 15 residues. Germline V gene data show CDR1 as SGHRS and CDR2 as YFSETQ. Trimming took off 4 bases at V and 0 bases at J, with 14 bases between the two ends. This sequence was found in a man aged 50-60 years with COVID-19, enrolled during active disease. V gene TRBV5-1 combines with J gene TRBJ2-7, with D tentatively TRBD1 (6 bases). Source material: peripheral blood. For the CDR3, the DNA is TGCGCCAGCAGCCTCCTAGGGGGTGGCTCCTACGAGCAGTACTTC. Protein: CASSLLGGGSYEQYF.